These 17 T cell receptor beta chains were all obtained from the same sample, sequenced in a study of blood T cell repertoires in COVID-19. Produced via immunoSEQ multiplex PCR; TCRdb's table is partial and in-frame only. The sample contains about 330,000 clones, more than 70% of which appear only once. Sequenced: peripheral blood. The receptors originated from a man younger than 35 who had recovered from COVID-19.

The rearrangement uses TRBV4-3 and TRBJ2-2, with no clear D. Germline values: CDR1 LGHNA, CDR2 YSLEER. The CDR3 has 13 amino acids. V dropped 2 bases and J dropped 2 bases, with 3 bases sitting between them. CDR3 sequence: CASSQTNTGELFF. In DNA, the CDR3 is TGCGCCAGCAGCCAAACAAACACCGGGGAGCTGTTTTTT.

The V call is TRBV2, the J call TRBJ1-1; the D is unclear. There are 18 residues in the CDR3. CDR1 SNHLY and CDR2 FYNNEI come from the germline V gene. Between the trimmed V and J ends, which lost 6 bases and 0 bases, there was a span of 23 bases. DNA for the CDR3: TGTGCCAGCAGCCAAGAGGCCGTCTTGGTCTCTTTGAACACTGAAGCTTTCTTT. Its translation: CASSQEAVLVSLNTEAFF.

This chain joins TRBV27 and TRBJ2-7; D perhaps matches TRBD2 (5 bases). Trimming shortened V by 6 bases and J by 7 bases, and 16 bases separated the two germline ends. This CDR3 has 13 amino acids. Germline V gene lookup returns CDR1 MNHEY and CDR2 SMNVEV (reference sequence). Here the CDR3 reads CASSLVASGEQYF. DNA for the CDR3: TGTGCCAGCAGCCTGGTAGCCTCGGGAGAGCAGTACTTC.

The rearrangement joins TRBV7-9 to TRBJ1-1; TRBD1 might be the D (6 bases). Trimming took 2 bases from V and 1 from J, leaving 20 bases between them. The CDR3 covers 18 residues. Per germline, CDR1 SEHNR and CDR2 FQNEAQ (reference sequence). The CDR3 spells CASSLTHPWTDQNTEAFF. In nucleotides, the CDR3 is TGTGCCAGCAGCTTAACTCACCCTTGGACAGACCAGAACACTGAAGCTTTCTTT.

For the CDR3, the DNA is TGTGCCAGCAGCTCCACGACAGGGGAACTTTCCTACAATGAGCAGTTCTTC. Translation: CASSSTTGELSYNEQFF. The gene calls are TRBV7-9 and TRBJ2-1; 8 nucleotides agree with TRBD1. CDR1 and CDR2 from the germline V gene are SEHNR and FQNEAQ (reference sequence). J lost 1 base, V lost 4 bases, and 9 bases had no gene match. The CDR3 totals 17 residues.

The rearrangement uses TRBV5-6 and TRBJ1-3, with no clear D. Germline CDR1 reads SGHDT; CDR2 reads YYEEEE. The CDR3 loop spans 14 amino acids. V was shortened by 4 bases and J by 1 base, with 9 bases between the two germline ends. The CDR3 DNA reads TGTGCCAGCAGCAGAAGGAGTTCTGGAAACACCATATATTTT. It yields the protein CASSRRSSGNTIYF.

The chain combines TRBV29-1 with TRBJ2-7; 9 bases are a match to TRBD2. This CDR3 region has 19 residues. Germline trimming cut 0 bases from V and 1 base from J; bases unmatched to any gene: 16. Germline CDR1 reads SQVTM; CDR2 reads ANQGSEA. CDR3 region: CSVEDLSGSPHEGSYEQYF. The CDR3 DNA sequence: TGCAGCGTTGAAGACCTTAGCGGGAGCCCACATGAGGGATCCTACGAGCAGTACTTC.

The chain joins TRBV20-1 to TRBJ1-1; D ambiguous. Per germline, CDR1 DFQATT and CDR2 SNEGSKA (reference sequence). V lost 4 bases to trimming and J lost 7 bases, with 7 bases between them. This CDR3 spans 10 amino acids. CDR3 sequence: CSATLDEAFF. In DNA form, the CDR3 reads TGCAGTGCTACTCTAGATGAAGCTTTCTTT.

V and J are TRBV9 and TRBJ2-7, with a possible D match to TRBD1 (6 bases). This CDR3 is built from 16 residues. Germline V CDR1 and CDR2: SGDLS, YYNGEE. Trimming left V 4 bases short and J 0 bases short, with 17 bases between. The CDR3 spells CASSPQKDSVSYEQYF. For the CDR3, the DNA is TGTGCCAGCAGCCCACAGAAGGACAGCGTCTCCTACGAGCAGTACTTC. Together with reference TRBV9 and TRBJ2-7, the CDR3 gives the full variable domain: DSGVTQTPKHLITATGQRVTLRCSPRSGDLSVYWYQQSLDQGLQFLIQYYNGEERAKGNILERFSAQQFPDLHSELNLSSLELGDSALYFCASSPQKDSVSYEQYFGPGTRLTVT.

The chain joins TRBV13 to TRBJ2-4; tentative D call: TRBD2 (6 bases). This CDR3 region has 14 residues. V was shortened by 5 bases and J by 9 bases, with 17 bases between the two germline ends. Germline V gene data show CDR1 as PRHDT and CDR2 as FYEKMQ (reference sequence). CDR3 amino acids: CASSPGGGAGIQYF. CDR3 bases: TGTGCCAGCAGCCCCGGAGGCGGGGCAGGCATTCAGTACTTC.

This chain joins TRBV7-9 and TRBJ1-1, with D possibly TRBD1 on 6 matching bases. V lost 6 bases and J lost 0, with 20 bases in between. Germline V gene sequence: CDR1 SEHNR, CDR2 FQNEAQ (reference sequence). CDR3 length: 17 residues. The CDR3, as DNA: TGTGCCAGCAGTAAACAGGGACGATCTAGTATGAACACTGAAGCTTTCTTT. Translation gives CASSKQGRSSMNTEAFF.

The rearrangement links TRBV7-2 to TRBJ2-7; TRBD1 aligns across 8 bases. CDR1 SGHTA and CDR2 FQGNSA come from the germline V gene. V lost 3 bases, J lost 3 bases, and 7 bases stayed unmatched. The CDR3 runs 15 residues. The CDR3 coding sequence is TGTGCCAGCAGCTTCTCCTCCGGGACAGGCTACGAGCAGTACTTC. Protein: CASSFSSGTGYEQYF.

CDR3 coding DNA: TGTGCCAGCAGCATCCGGGAGGGCTATGGCTACACCTTC. Translating gives CASSIREGYGYTF. This chain links TRBV7-9 with TRBJ1-2; D is uncertain. V was shortened by 5 bases and J by 4 bases, with 11 bases between the two germline ends. The germline V gene encodes CDR1 SEHNR and CDR2 FQNEAQ (reference sequence). CDR3 size: 13 residues.

This chain joins TRBV6-5 and TRBJ1-1; 9 nucleotides match TRBD1. Germline CDR1 and CDR2: MNHEY and SVGAGI. The junction had 7 bases not matched to a gene; V was cut back by 4 bases and J by 1 base. CDR3 length: 16 amino acids. The CDR3 sequence: CASSSRTGAANTEAFF. The CDR3 DNA follows: TGTGCCAGCAGTTCTCGGACAGGGGCGGCGAACACTGAAGCTTTCTTT.

The chain carries TRBV7-9 and TRBJ1-4, with a weak D call TRBD1 (5 bases). The CDR3 has 15 residues. V lost 5 bases and J lost 1, with 11 bases in between. Germline-derived CDR1 and CDR2 are SEHNR and FQNEAQ (reference sequence). CDR3 DNA: TGTGCCAGCAGCCGAGAGGGACTAACTAATGAAAAACTGTTTTTT. Its translation is CASSREGLTNEKLFF.

The rearrangement joins TRBV27 to TRBJ1-6, with 10 bases fitting TRBD1. V lost 8 bases, J lost 5 bases, and 6 bases stayed unmatched. CDR1 and CDR2 from the germline V gene are MNHEY and SMNVEV (reference sequence). The CDR3 extends over 15 amino acids. CDR3 DNA sequence: TGTGCCAGCGGCGGACAGGGGGAAAATAATTCACCCCTCCACTTT. Translated, it gives CASGGQGENNSPLHF.

This clone has more than one count but fewer than ten. The chain couples TRBV7-3 to TRBJ2-2; TRBD2 matches at 11 bases. CDR1 is SGHTA, CDR2 FQGTGA, per germline. With V trimmed by 5 bases and J by 9 bases, 11 bases remained unmatched. The CDR3 sequence is 16 residues long. In nucleotides, the CDR3 is TGTGCCAGCAGCCCACTGGCTAGCGGGGGGAAGAGGGAGCTGTTTTTT. Its translation is CASSPLASGGKRELFF.